This T cell receptor beta chain comes out of a study of identifying expanded T cells in peripheral blood. Germline V gives CDR1 SNHLY, CDR2 FYNNEI. Trimming pared 1 base from V and 2 bases from J, leaving 9 bases between. The CDR3 extends over 15 amino acids. Sequenced by immunoSEQ multiplex PCR; TCRdb stores in-frame clones only, minus some. The sample holds under 130,000 clones; approximately 90% are singletons and the top ten take less than 20%. The V gene is TRBV2, the J gene TRBJ2-1; the D gene is possibly TRBD2 (7 bases). This receptor was taken from a person between 18 and 75 years old in good health. Sequenced sample: blood. The CDR3 DNA follows: TGTGCCAGCAGTGAAGTAGGGGGGGCCTACAATGAGCAGTTCTTC. Amino acids: CASSEVGGAYNEQFF.